This TCR beta chain was retrieved from a study of blood T cell repertoires in COVID-19. As originally analysed: Reference gene primer amplification gave estimated nucleated cell counts. Some clones are missing from TCRdb's copy, which holds only in-frame ones; the method was immunoSEQ multiplex PCR. For V, J and clone size, that table is used; D and trimming come from the DNA. Of some 250,000 clones in the sample, roughly 90% are singletons; the top ten hold over 2%. The CDR3 sequence is 15 residues long. The V end lost 0 bases, the J end lost 7 bases, and 13 bases lay between the germline ends. Germline CDR1 is SGHNT and CDR2 is YYREEE (reference sequence).

V is TRBV5-4 and J is TRBJ1-4; maybe TRBD1 (5 bases). The sample consisted of peripheral blood. The sequence was collected from a man aged 25-40 years who had recovered from COVID-19. CDR3 coding DNA: TGTGCCAGCAGCTTGGGTGCCAGGGAGGGTGAAAAACTGTTTTTT. This translates into CASSLGAREGEKLFF.